Sequencing of this T cell receptor beta chain was carried out in a study of blood T cell repertoires in COVID-19. Whole-study context: The study drew acute and convalescent COVID-19 samples from the United States, Italy and Spain. T cells, B-cell-depleted T cells, or PBMCs provided the cDNA or gDNA that served as material.

Enrolled during active infection, Seattle patients were then followed longitudinally. The V end lost 1 base, the J end lost 7 bases, and 21 bases lay between the germline ends. This CDR3 is built from 17 residues. Germline V lookup: CDR1 SGHRS, CDR2 YFSETQ. Per the original methods: Reference gene primer amplification gave nucleated cell count estimates. Using immunoSEQ multiplex PCR, the repertoire was profiled, and TCRdb retains in-frame clones only, with some absent. The V and J calls and clone size were taken over from that table, and D and trimming were inferred from the DNA. The data contain 250,000 to 350,000 clones, 75% to 90% of them singletons.

Sequencing used peripheral blood. The chain is built from TRBV5-1 and TRBJ2-1, with a possible D match to TRBD2 (6 bases). The TCR was taken from a woman aged 45-65 years with COVID-19, enrolled during active disease. CDR3 sequence (DNA): TGCGCCAGCAGCTTGACCGGCGTAGCGGATTTTGGGAATGAGCAGTTCTTC. As protein: CASSLTGVADFGNEQFF.